The T cell receptor beta chain described here comes from a study of shared clonotypes between healthy human individuals. The CDR3 runs 16 residues. V was trimmed by 0 bases and J by 0 bases, leaving 9 bases between them. Per the germline V gene, CDR1 is SGHVS and CDR2 is FQNEAQ. As to this clone: The antigen remains unidentified.

Overall study results and limits: The generation probabilities recorded for non-shared clonotypes fell below those of clonotypes shared by all four donors.

Several immunoSEQ plates received, in even portions, the genomic DNA of each subset. TCRdb keeps only in-frame clones here, not all; method: immunoSEQ multiplex PCR. The sample lists 180,000 or so clones, roughly 91% occurring once. Donation came from healthy HIV-negative adults that had no recent acute infections or vaccinations. In the CD4+ fraction, cells were divided into CD45RA+ naive and CD45RA-negative memory subsets. The chain employs TRBV7-8 and TRBJ1-3; D is uncertain. Sequenced material: naive CD4+ T cells sorted from blood. Subset in this sample: CD45RA+ positively selected. The receptor was derived from a woman in her 30s in good health. CDR3 in amino acids: CASSLAGRTSGNTIYF. The CDR3 nucleotides are TGTGCCAGCAGCTTAGCGGGTCGGACCTCTGGAAACACCATATATTTT.